This TCR beta chain originates from a study of CD8+ T cells in alopecia areata. Study results and limitations: In lesional scalp, particularly from alopecia totalis/universalis, clonality was higher than in normal scalp. Only a single nonresponder existed, so baseline CD8+ expansion links stay unclear.

Treatment indicated: oral pan-JAK inhibitor, 5-10 mg twice daily. Lesional scalp punch biopsies and peripheral blood were collected from alopecia areata patients. CDR3 length: 14 residues. Germline CDR1 MNHEY, CDR2 SVGAGI. Germline trimming cut 6 bases from V and 3 bases from J; bases unmatched to any gene: 5. cDNA reverse transcribed from extracted RNA served as the sequencing template. Clones were read by immunoSEQ multiplex PCR, and TCRdb kept only the in-frame ones, dropping some. Altogether almost 4,500 clones are present, 60% being singletons, with the ten largest covering around a tenth. This clone has just a few counts. Its specificity is unknown.

This receptor was obtained from a human donor with alopecia areata. Sequenced here: skin, sampled at approximately week 36, from a patient treated with tofacitinib. The chain combines TRBV6-5 with TRBJ2-1; 7 positions match TRBD2. The CDR3 is CASSQGLVYNEQFF. The CDR3 coding sequence is TGTGCCAGCAGCCAAGGACTAGTCTACAATGAGCAGTTCTTC.